This TCR beta chain was obtained from a study of T cell responses to AZD1222 COVID-19 vaccine. Overall study results and limits: Donors, mostly white British, included more females; clonal diversity was possibly underestimated. Repertoires in all cases were sampled only once the peak T cell response had passed. It was only 6 or 7 AZD1222 recipients who were seropositive at baseline.

Using immunoSEQ multiplex PCR, the repertoire was profiled, and TCRdb retains in-frame clones only, with some absent. The sample lists some 30,000 clones, 65% to 90% occurring once. With respect to this clone: The antigen is undetermined.

The V and J ends lost 1 base and 7 bases respectively, with 17 bases between them. This CDR3 region has 16 residues. The germline gives CDR1 SGHTA, CDR2 FQGNSA. Whether given at about 4 or about 12 weeks, second doses were pooled. Sequencing was performed on peripheral blood, taken 28 days after the second AZD1222 dose. The sequence was collected from an adult who received the AZD1222 COVID-19 vaccine. This chain uses TRBV7-2 with TRBJ2-1, with D tentatively TRBD1 (6 bases). The DNA of the CDR3 is TGTGCCAGCAGCTTAGACCAAAACAGGGTTGGGAATGAGCAGTTCTTC. It translates to CASSLDQNRVGNEQFF.